This TCR beta chain originates from a study of PD-1 and CTLA-4 blockade in melanoma (dated by TCRdb to the early 2020s). In the study overall: The study compared how PD-1 blockade and CTLA-4 blockade affected the melanoma-reactive CD8 T cell response in patients with melanoma.

Including the terminal cysteine and phenylalanine, the CDR3 comprises 16 residues. Of all the DNA, just the CDR3 is kept, 48 bases in frame from base 1. CDR1 is given as SGDLS and CDR2 as YYNGEE, both from the germline V gene. Relative to germline, V is missing 3 bases and J is missing 2 bases, with 7 bases of the junction outside any gene match. The library came from the immunoSEQ multiplex PCR assay. TCRdb mirrors the immuneACCESS table, restricted to in-frame sequences. Some clones are absent from its copies; in checked studies, under half trace to an unresolved V gene, and the reason for the others is unknown. Within this sample are about 28,000 clones, with roughly 89% of them counted one time only. Around 8.5% of the sample is in the top ten clones. In its sample, this clone was seen once. No antigen is known for it. The record has no base qualities; no much larger clone is one base away.

The rearrangement combines TRBV9 with TRBJ1-4, and 7 junctional nucleotides match TRBD1. Sequencing was performed on CD8+ T cells from peripheral blood, taken before anti-PD-1 treatment. The TCR was taken from a human donor with melanoma. DNA sequence: TGTGCCAGCAGCGACCCAGGGGGAATGACTAATGAAAAACTGTTTTTT. It codes for CASSDPGGMTNEKLFF.